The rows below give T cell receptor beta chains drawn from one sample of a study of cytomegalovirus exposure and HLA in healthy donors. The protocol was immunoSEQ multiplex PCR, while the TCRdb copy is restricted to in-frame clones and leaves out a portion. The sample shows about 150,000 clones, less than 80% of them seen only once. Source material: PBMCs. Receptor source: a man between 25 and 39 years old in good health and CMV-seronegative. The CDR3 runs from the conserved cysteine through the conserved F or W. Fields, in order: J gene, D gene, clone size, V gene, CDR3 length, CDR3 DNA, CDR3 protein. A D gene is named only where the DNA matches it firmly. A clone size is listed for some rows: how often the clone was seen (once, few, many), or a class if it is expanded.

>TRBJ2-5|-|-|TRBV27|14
TGTGCCAGCAGTTTAGGTGGCGGCCAAGAGACCCAGTACTTC
CASSLGGGQETQYF
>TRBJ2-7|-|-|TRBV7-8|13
TGTGCCAGCAGCTTAGAGACATCCTACGAGCAGTACTTC
CASSLETSYEQYF
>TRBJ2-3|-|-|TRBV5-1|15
TGCGCCAGCAGCTTGGATAGGACAGCCACAGATACGCAGTATTTT
CASSLDRTATDTQYF
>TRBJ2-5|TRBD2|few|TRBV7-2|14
TGTGCCAGCAGCTTAAGCGGGGGTCAAGAGACCCAGTACTTC
CASSLSGGQETQYF
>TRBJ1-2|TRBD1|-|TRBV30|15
TGTGCCTGGAGTCCCTCCGGCGGCAGGGGGCGAGGCTACACCTTC
CAWSPSGGRGRGYTF
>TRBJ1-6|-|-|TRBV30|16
TGTGCCTGGAGTAGGACAGCTAGCTCCTATAATTCACCCCTCCACTTT
CAWSRTASSYNSPLHF
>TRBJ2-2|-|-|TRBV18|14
TGTGCCAGCTCACCCAAACTCCTCCACGGGGAGCTGTTTTTT
CASSPKLLHGELFF
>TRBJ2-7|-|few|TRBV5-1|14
TGCGCCAGCAGCTTGGGGGTACAGGGAAACGAGCAGTACTTC
CASSLGVQGNEQYF
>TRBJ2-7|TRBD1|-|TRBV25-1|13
TGTGCCAGCAGTGAAGGGGACAGGGGCGAGCAGTACTTC
CASSEGDRGEQYF
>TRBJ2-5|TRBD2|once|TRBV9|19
TGTGCCAGCAGCGTAGAAGAGGCTAGCGGGGGGGTACCCCAAGAGACCCAGTACTTC
CASSVEEASGGVPQETQYF
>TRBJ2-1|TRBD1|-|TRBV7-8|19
TGTGCCAGCAGCCCACCTAGACGATCTTCAGGGGGCGCGTCCAATGAGCAGTTCTTC
CASSPPRRSSGGASNEQFF
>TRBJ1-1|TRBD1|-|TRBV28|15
TGTGCCAGCACCCGGACAGGGATGATGAACACTGAAGCTTTCTTT
CASTRTGMMNTEAFF
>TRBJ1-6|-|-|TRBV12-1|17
TGTGCCAGGGGGGGGAGAGGGACCCGCTCCTATAATTCACCCCTCCACTTT
CARGGRGTRSYNSPLHF
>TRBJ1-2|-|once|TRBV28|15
TGTGCCAGCAGTAAAACCGGGATATCTAGCTATGGCTACACCTTC
CASSKTGISSYGYTF
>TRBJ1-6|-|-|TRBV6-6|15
TGTGCCAGCAGTAGAGACAGTCCTCATAATTCACCCCTCCACTTT
CASSRDSPHNSPLHF
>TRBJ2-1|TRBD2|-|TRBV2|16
TGTGCCAGCAGGGGGAAGACTAGCGGGGGGTACAATGAGCAGTTCTTC
CASRGKTSGGYNEQFF
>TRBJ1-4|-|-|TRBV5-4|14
TGTGCCAGCAGCCCCGACAGTAAGGGTGAAAAACTGTTTTTT
CASSPDSKGEKLFF
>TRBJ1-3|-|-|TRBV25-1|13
TGTGCCAGCAGTCCTATCTCTGGAAACACCATATATTTT
CASSPISGNTIYF
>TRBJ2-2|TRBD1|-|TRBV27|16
TGTGCCAGCAGCCCATCCCCTGACAGGGAATCCGGGGAGCTGTTTTTT
CASSPSPDRESGELFF
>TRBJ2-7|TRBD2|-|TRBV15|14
TGTGCCACCAGCAGAGGCGGGACTAGCCGTGAGCAGTACTTC
CATSRGGTSREQYF
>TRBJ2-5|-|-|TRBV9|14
TGTGCCAGCAGCTTCATCAGGGTAAGGGAGACCCAGTACTTC
CASSFIRVRETQYF
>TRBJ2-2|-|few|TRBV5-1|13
TGCGCCAGCAGCTTTTCCGGGTCCGGGGAGCTGTTTTTT
CASSFSGSGELFF
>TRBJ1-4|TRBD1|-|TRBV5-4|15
TGTGCCAGCAGCAAAGAGGACAGGGGCAATGAAAAACTGTTTTTT
CASSKEDRGNEKLFF
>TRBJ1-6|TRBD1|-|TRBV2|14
TGTGCCAGCAGTGTCGGAGGGGGCAGTGCACCCCTCCACTTT
CASSVGGGSAPLHF
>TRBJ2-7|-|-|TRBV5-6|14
TGTGCCAGCAGCTTGGATTGGAGTACCTACGAGCAGTACTTC
CASSLDWSTYEQYF
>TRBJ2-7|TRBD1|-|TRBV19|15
TGTGCCAGTAGTCCTCAAGGGGACAGCTACTACGAGCAGTACTTC
CASSPQGDSYYEQYF
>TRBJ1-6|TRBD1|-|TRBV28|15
TGTGCCGTTCCTGCTTTGACAGGGGGCGATTCACCCCTCCACTTT
CAVPALTGGDSPLHF
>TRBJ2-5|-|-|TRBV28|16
TGTGCCAGCAGTTCGCCAACAGGCAGGGGAGAAGAGACCCAGTACTTC
CASSSPTGRGEETQYF
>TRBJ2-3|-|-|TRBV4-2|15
TGTGCCAGCAGCCAAGAGCGGGCGGGAACAGATACGCAGTATTTT
CASSQERAGTDTQYF
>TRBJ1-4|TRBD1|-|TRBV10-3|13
TGTGCCATTCGACAGGGTGCTAATGAAAAACTGTTTTTT
CAIRQGANEKLFF
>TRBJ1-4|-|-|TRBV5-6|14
TGTGCCAGCAGCTCGCAGGGGAGGGATGAAAAACTGTTTTTT
CASSSQGRDEKLFF
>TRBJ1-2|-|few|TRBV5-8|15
TGTGCCAGCAGCTTGGACCCAGGGGCCGGATGGGGCTACACCTTC
CASSLDPGAGWGYTF
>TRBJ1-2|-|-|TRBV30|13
TGTGCCTGGAGTGTAGGAAGGGGCCATGGCTACACCTTC
CAWSVGRGHGYTF
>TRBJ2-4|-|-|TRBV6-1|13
TGTGCCAGCAGCCGAGAGGGGGGGAACATTCAGTACTTC
CASSREGGNIQYF
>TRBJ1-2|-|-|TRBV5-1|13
TGCGCCAGCAGCAAGATCAGAGGCTATGGCTACCCCTTC
CASSKIRGYGYPF
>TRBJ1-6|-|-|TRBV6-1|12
TGTGCCAGCACTACGGGTAATTCACCCCTCCACTTT
CASTTGNSPLHF
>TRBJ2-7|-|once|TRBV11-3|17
TGTGCCAGCAGCTTAGATCGTGCCTGGGGACATTACTACGAGCAGTACTTC
CASSLDRAWGHYYEQYF
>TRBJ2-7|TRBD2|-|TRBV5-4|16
TGTGCCAGCAGCTCAACAACTAGCGGGCCTCCCTACGAGCAGTACTTC
CASSSTTSGPPYEQYF
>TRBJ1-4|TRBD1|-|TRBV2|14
TGTGCCAGCAGGACAGGGGCGACCAATGAAAAACTGTTTTTT
CASRTGATNEKLFF
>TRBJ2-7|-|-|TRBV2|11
TGTGCCAGCACCGGGATGGACGAGCAGTACTTC
CASTGMDEQYF
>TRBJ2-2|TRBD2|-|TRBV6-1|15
TGTGCCAGCAAGTCCCTAGCGGGGGGAACCGGGGAGCTGTTTTTT
CASKSLAGGTGELFF
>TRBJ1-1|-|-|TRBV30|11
TGTGCCTGGAAATCCCGGGAGATAGCTTTCTTT
CAWKSREIAFF